The sample holds one count of the clone carrying this T cell receptor (beta chain). This sample is part of a study of blood T cell repertoires in COVID-19. Here immunoSEQ multiplex PCR was the method, and the copy in TCRdb shows in-frame clones only, minus some. The data show around 100,000 clones, with about 89% seen just once and around a tenth held by the top ten. The V gene lost 1 base and the J gene lost 3 bases, with 9 bases spanning the gap. From germline, CDR1 is SGHVS and CDR2 FQNEAQ. This CDR3 comprises 15 residues. This receptor was identified in a young woman with acute or convalescent COVID-19. The sequenced material came from peripheral blood. V usage is TRBV7-8 and J usage is TRBJ1-4; D perhaps matches TRBD1 (6 bases). The CDR3 region has the DNA TGTGCCAGCAGCTTAGGGACAGCCTCTAATGAAAAACTGTTTTTT. As protein: CASSLGTASNEKLFF.